The next 28 T cell receptor beta chains were all read from a single sample in a study of T cells in Graves' hyperthyroidism and ophthalmopathy. RNA transcripts gave rise to amplified TCR beta CDR3 regions. Primed by the HTBI set, a first-round RT-PCR was run on the TCR CDR3. TCRdb reprocessed the multiplex PCR reads via MiXCR and lists one record per CDR3 protein. The sample gives 400,000 to 500,000 distinct CDR3 sequences, 14% to 15% of which show up once; over 10% is in the top ten. Sequencing input: blood. The source is a young man with Graves' ophthalmopathy.

This clonotype was counted many times. This chain links TRBV6-4 with TRBJ1-1, with 9 bases matching TRBD1. V was pared by 6 bases and J by 3 bases, with 8 bases of the junction left unmatched. This CDR3 comprises 15 residues. The germline CDR1 and CDR2 sequences are MRHNA and SNTAGT. In DNA form, the CDR3 reads TGTGCCAGCAGACAGGGGGCCCAATCTCACACTGAAGCTTTCTTT. Residues: CASRQGAQSHTEAFF.

This clonotype was found many times. The V and J genes are TRBV3-1 and TRBJ2-3; D tentatively reads TRBD1 or TRBD2 (6 bases each). CDR3 size: 16 residues. Looked up from germline, CDR1 is LGHDT and CDR2 is YNNKEL (reference sequence). Deletions cut 4 bases from V and 1 base from J, with 15 bases between. CDR3: CASSPRSGARTDTQYF. Written as DNA, the CDR3 is TGTGCCAGCAGCCCCAGATCGGGGGCCCGCACAGATACGCAGTATTTT.

This clonotype was recorded a few times. The chain carries TRBV6-2 or TRBV6-3 and TRBJ1-1; D uncertain. The V end was cut by 5 bases, the J end by 1 base, with 11 bases between. CDR3 length equals 14 residues. In germline, CDR1 is MNHEY, CDR2 SVGEGT. DNA of the CDR3: TGTGCCAGCAGTCGAAGGAGAGAGAACACTGAAGCTTTCTTT. It is translated as CASSRRRENTEAFF.

There are many counts of this clonotype. This chain uses TRBV6-1 with TRBJ2-7, with 8 bases lining up with TRBD1. The CDR3 length is 13 residues. V shed 6 bases and J 3 bases; nucleotides not matched to a gene: 4. Germline V CDR1 and CDR2: MNHNS, SASEGT. The CDR3 spells CASRPGQDYEQYF. The CDR3 nucleotides read TGTGCCAGCAGACCGGGACAGGACTACGAGCAGTACTTC.

Comments on this clonotype: Sequence at one end of the junction differs from germline and may be a read error. This sequence joins TRBV6-1 and TRBJ1-4; D unclear. There are 13 residues in the CDR3. Germline V gives CDR1 MNHNS, CDR2 SASEGT. CDR3 loop: CAGSAVAAQKLFF. The CDR3 DNA reads TGTGCCGGCAGTGCAGTGGCTGCCCAAAAACTGTTTTTT.

Comment on this clonotype: It may be a read error: a sequence one base away is much more abundant. The V gene is TRBV10-1, the J gene TRBJ2-2, with 8 positions matching TRBD1. The ends lost 3 bases at V and 0 bases at J; junction bases unmatched: 3. The CDR3 has 16 amino acids. Per germline, CDR1 WNHNN and CDR2 SYGVQD (reference sequence). The CDR3 here is CASSEGGQANTGELFF. The CDR3 DNA sequence: TGCGCCAGCAGTGAAGGGGGACAGGCGAACACCGGGGAGCTGTTTTTT.

Ten or more counts support this clonotype. The chain links TRBV27 to TRBJ1-2; the D gene is possibly TRBD1 (5 bases). The CDR3 has 13 amino acids. Germline V gene data show CDR1 as MNHEY and CDR2 as SMNVEV (reference sequence). V was trimmed by 3 bases and J by 5 bases, leaving 10 bases between them. The CDR3 here is CASSFQTDYGYTF. CDR3 nucleotide sequence: TGTGCCAGCAGTTTTCAGACAGATTATGGCTACACCTTC.

Only one count was recorded for this clonotype. The rearrangement links TRBV27 to TRBJ2-1, with a tentative D call TRBD1 (5 bases). The V end lost 5 bases, the J end lost 5 bases, and 13 bases lay between the germline ends. CDR3 length: 14 amino acids. CDR1 is MNHEY, CDR2 SMNVEV, per germline (reference sequence). The CDR3 loop reads CASSPWGYNNEQFF. The CDR3 DNA is TGTGCCAGCAGTCCCTGGGGCTATAACAATGAGCAGTTCTTC.

The V and J genes are TRBV11-3 and TRBJ1-5; D may be TRBD1 (6 bases). Germline assignment: CDR1 SGHNT and CDR2 YENEEA. V was clipped by 3 bases and J by 7 bases, with 16 bases between them. The length of the CDR3 is 15 residues. The CDR3 reads CASSFGGGAGQPQHF. In DNA form, the CDR3 reads TGTGCCAGCAGCTTTGGCGGGGGGGCAGGGCAGCCCCAGCATTTT. The full variable domain, its missing parts supplied by reference TRBV11-3 and TRBJ1-5, is EAGVVQSPRYKIIEKKQPVAFWCNPISGHNTLYWYLQNLGQGPELLIRYENEEAVDDSQLPKDRFSAERLKGVDSTLKIQPAELGDSAVYLCASSFGGGAGQPQHFGDGTRLSIL.

This clonotype appeared many times. V and J are TRBV3-1 and TRBJ2-7, with 11 bases matching TRBD2. Germline loops: CDR1 LGHDT, CDR2 YNNKEL (reference sequence). The CDR3 length is 16 residues. Trimming at V came to 5 bases and at J to 6 bases, leaving 12 bases not matched to a gene. The CDR3 sequence is CASSTLAGGPPGEQYF. CDR3 DNA: TGTGCCAGCAGCACGCTAGCGGGAGGACCCCCTGGCGAGCAGTACTTC.

V usage is TRBV19 and J usage is TRBJ1-6, with D hard to call. Germline CDR1 reads LNHDA; CDR2 reads SQIVND (reference sequence). V shed 9 bases and J shed 5 bases, with 14 bases lying between them. The CDR3 extends over 14 amino acids. CDR3 in DNA: TGTGCCAGCAGGTTGGGTCAGCATAATTCACCCCTCCACTTT. It codes for CASRLGQHNSPLHF.

Worth noting for this clonotype: This may be a read error: a much more frequent sequence differs by one nucleotide. The CDR3 here is CTSSLLRERGNIQYF. CDR3 nucleotide sequence: TGTACCAGCAGCTTACTTCGGGAGCGAGGAAACATTCAGTACTTC. The chain has TRBV7-3 and TRBJ2-4, with a possible D match to TRBD2 (6 bases). The CDR3 spans 15 residues. The V gene's germline CDR1 is SGHTA and CDR2 FQGTGA.

There are many counts of this clonotype. The chain has TRBV20-1 and TRBJ1-2, with 7 bases aligning to TRBD1. Looked up from germline, CDR1 is DFQATT and CDR2 is SNEGSKA (reference sequence). The CDR3 sequence is 13 residues long. J lost 8 bases, V lost 2 bases, and 8 bases had no gene match. The CDR3 bases are TGCAGTGCTAGAAGGGACAGCCGAGGAGGCTACACCTTC. This encodes CSARRDSRGGYTF.

This clonotype has only a few counts. This chain links TRBV6-5 with TRBJ1-5; the D gene is possibly TRBD1 (6 bases). The CDR3 is 15 amino acids. Looked up from germline, CDR1 is MNHEY and CDR2 is SVGAGI. Trimming cost V 4 bases and J 4 bases, with 14 bases left between them. CDR3: CASSLRGGGNQPQHF. The DNA for the CDR3 is TGTGCCAGCAGTTTAAGGGGGGGGGGAAATCAGCCCCAGCATTTT.

The chain combines TRBV9 with TRBJ2-5, with D tentatively TRBD2 (6 bases). The V end lost 0 bases, the J end lost 6 bases, and 12 bases lay between the germline ends. Germline loops: CDR1 SGDLS, CDR2 YYNGEE. The CDR3 runs to 14 residues. The CDR3 sequence is CASSVDASVKTQYF. CDR3 coding DNA: TGTGCCAGCAGCGTAGATGCTAGCGTGAAGACCCAGTACTTC.

Comments on this clonotype: Sequence at one end of the junction differs from germline and may be a read error. The chain is built from TRBV27 and TRBJ2-3; D unresolved. This CDR3 is 13 amino acids long. The germline gives CDR1 MNHEY, CDR2 SMNVEV (reference sequence). The CDR3 DNA reads TGTGCCAGCGGTGACGAAACCACACATACGCAGTATTTT. This codes for CASGDETTHTQYF.

This clonotype has ten or more counts. This sequence joins TRBV2 and TRBJ1-2; D not resolved. Germline V CDR1 and CDR2: SNHLY, FYNNEI. The CDR3 has 13 residues. The V end lost 2 bases, the J end lost 0 bases, and 4 bases lay between the germline ends. The CDR3 sequence is CASSEQPNYGYTF. DNA for the CDR3: TGTGCCAGCAGTGAACAGCCTAACTATGGCTACACCTTC.

This clonotype was detected ten times or more. This chain uses TRBV5-6 with TRBJ2-1, with D tentatively TRBD2 (6 bases). The germline CDR1 and CDR2 sequences are SGHDT and YYEEEE. This CDR3 contains 15 residues. Trimming left V 4 bases short and J 4 bases short, with 15 bases between. CDR3 amino acids: CASSGGGSAYNEQFF. CDR3 coding DNA: TGTGCCAGCAGCGGTGGGGGGTCCGCATACAATGAGCAGTTCTTC.

Concerning this clonotype: A much larger clone sits a single nucleotide away, making a read error possible. The J gene is TRBJ1-1, the V gene TRBV12-3 or TRBV12-4; unclear D gene. V was shortened by 5 bases and J by 7 bases, with 17 bases between the two germline ends. The CDR3 extends over 14 amino acids. This CDR3 reads CASSLWGDGIEAFF. DNA for the CDR3: TGTGCCAGCAGTCTCTGGGGTGACGGCATTGAAGCTTTCTTT.

As regards this clonotype: A much larger clone lies a single base off, so this may be a read error. The chain combines TRBV18 with TRBJ1-2, with no clear D. The length of the CDR3 is 16 residues. Germline V gene data show CDR1 as KGHSH and CDR2 as LQKENI. The CDR3: CASPPPEQSSTYGYTF. The CDR3 region has the DNA TGTGCCAGCCCACCACCGGAACAGAGTTCTACCTATGGCTACACCTTC.

The V call is TRBV20-1, the J call TRBJ2-2, with D hard to call. V gave up 6 bases and J gave up 2 bases, with 10 bases separating them. The germline CDR1 and CDR2 sequences are DFQATT and SNEGSKA (reference sequence). This CDR3 spans 13 amino acids. In DNA form, the CDR3 reads TGCAGTGCCATCATACCAAACACCGGGGAGCTGTTTTTT. Amino acids: CSAIIPNTGELFF.

This clonotype was detected a few times. One junction end disagrees with the germline gene, perhaps due to a read error. The V and J genes are TRBV10-1 and TRBJ2-1; TRBD2 matches at 10 bases. The germline CDR1 and CDR2 sequences are WNHNN and SYGVQD (reference sequence). The CDR3 loop spans 17 amino acids. The CDR3 here is CASSEVAGGGSYNERFF. The CDR3 coding sequence is TGCGCCAGCAGTGAGGTAGCGGGGGGTGGCTCCTACAATGAGCGGTTCTTC.

This rearrangement joins TRBV18 to TRBJ1-2, with D unresolved. The CDR3 length is 15 residues. The germline CDR1 and CDR2 sequences are KGHSH and LQKENI. V was cut by 4 bases and J by 0 bases, with 12 bases left in between. The CDR3, as DNA: TGTGCCAGCTCACGTGTTCATGCAGCTAACTATGGCTACACCTTC. Translated, it gives CASSRVHAANYGYTF.

The rearrangement uses TRBV27 and TRBJ1-2, with D unresolved. V lost 9 bases, J lost 2 bases, and 16 bases lay in between. The CDR3 spans 14 residues. Germline CDR1 MNHEY, CDR2 SMNVEV (reference sequence). The CDR3: CASRQSGGNYGYTF. The DNA for the CDR3 is TGTGCCAGTAGGCAGTCTGGCGGGAACTATGGCTACACCTTC.

Ten or more counts support this clonotype. The rearrangement links TRBV3-1 to TRBJ1-1; D gene unclear. CDR1 and CDR2 from the germline V gene are LGHDT and YNNKEL (reference sequence). The CDR3 is 13 residues long. Between the trimmed V and J ends, which lost 2 bases and 6 bases, there was a span of 10 bases. The CDR3 nucleotides are TGTGCCAGCAGCCAATCTCGGGGTTCTGAAGCTTTCTTT. Translation: CASSQSRGSEAFF.

This clonotype was detected ten times or more. V and J are TRBV18 and TRBJ1-1, with 7 bases aligning to TRBD1. The length of the CDR3 is 14 residues. CDR1 is KGHSH and CDR2 is LQKENI in the germline V gene. After removal of 3 bases from V and 1 base from J, the junction contained 2 bases not matched to a gene. The CDR3 sequence: CASSPRTGNTEAFF. The CDR3 coding sequence is TGTGCCAGCTCACCTCGGACAGGGAACACTGAAGCTTTCTTT.

In this sample, this clonotype turned up many times. V gene TRBV6-4 combines with J gene TRBJ2-3; 9 bases line up with TRBD2. J gave up 3 bases and V 0 bases, and 1 base lay outside the gene matches. The V gene's germline CDR1 is MRHNA and CDR2 SNTAGT. This CDR3 is 15 amino acids long. This CDR3 reads CASSDSSGGTDTQYF. CDR3 DNA sequence: TGTGCCAGCAGTGACTCTAGCGGGGGAACAGATACGCAGTATTTT.

Only a few counts were recorded for this clonotype. Germline is not matched at one junction end, which may reflect a read error. The chain joins TRBV7-7 to TRBJ2-6, with D maybe TRBD2 (6 bases). This CDR3 is built from 18 residues. Germline values: CDR1 SSHAT, CDR2 FNYEAQ (reference sequence). CDR3 region: CASSLAEGAPSGANVLTF. CDR3 in DNA: TGTGCTAGCAGCTTAGCGGAAGGGGCACCCTCTGGGGCCAACGTCCTGACTTTC.